These T cell receptor beta chains were read from a single sample in a study of blood T cell repertoires in COVID-19. Generated by immunoSEQ multiplex PCR, the TCRdb table keeps only in-frame clones and is missing some. The data show about 400,000 clones, around nine tenths seen once. Source material: PBMCs or T cells enriched from blood (not recorded which). All receptors come from a woman aged 30 to 39 who had recovered from COVID-19. Both conserved end residues are part of each CDR3. The D gene is left open where the match is weak. Not every row has a clone size; where given, it reads once, few, many or a size class.

d_gene	len	v_gene	abundance	j_gene	CDR3aa	CDR3nt
-	12	TRBV10-1	-	TRBJ2-1	CASGAAFNEQFF	TGCGCCAGCGGGGCCGCCTTTAATGAGCAGTTCTTC
-	11	TRBV30	once	TRBJ2-7	CAWGLSYEQYF	TGTGCCTGGGGTCTCTCCTACGAGCAGTACTTC
-	14	TRBV7-3	-	TRBJ2-2	CASRRGGGTGELFF	TGTGCCAGCAGACGGGGAGGGGGAACCGGGGAGCTGTTTTTT
TRBD1	15	TRBV4-1	-	TRBJ1-5	CASSVRTGEVQPQHF	TGCGCCAGCAGCGTAAGGACAGGGGAGGTTCAGCCCCAGCATTTT
-	14	TRBV2	-	TRBJ2-1	CASSEETHHNEQFF	TGTGCCAGCAGTGAAGAAACTCACCACAATGAGCAGTTCTTC
-	15	TRBV7-2	-	TRBJ1-1	CASSYVSKTNTEAFF	TGTGCCAGCAGCTACGTGTCCAAGACAAACACTGAAGCTTTCTTT
TRBD1	13	TRBV19	-	TRBJ1-1	CASSLRTGTEAFF	TGTGCCAGTAGCTTACGGACAGGCACTGAAGCTTTCTTT
-	14	TRBV4-2	-	TRBJ2-7	CASSPGTPTYEQYF	TGTGCCAGCAGCCCCGGGACACCCACCTACGAGCAGTACTTC
-	15	TRBV4-1	-	TRBJ1-2	CASSQEAGRSYGYTF	TGCGCCAGCAGCCAAGAGGCGGGACGGAGCTATGGCTACACCTTC
-	17	TRBV21-1	-	TRBJ2-7	CASSKTPGQNLAYEQYF	TGTGCCAGCAGCAAAACACCGGGACAGAACCTCGCCTACGAGCAGTACTTC